The clone carrying this TCR beta chain appeared many times. Antigen: not known. The sample is drawn from a study of radiation and T cells in renal cell carcinoma. Background on the study: Nephrectomy followed 15 Gy stereotactic body radiation by 4 weeks.

The CDR3 consists of 15 residues. Germline CDR1 reads MNHEY; CDR2 reads SVGAGI. The V and J ends lost 0 bases and 8 bases respectively, with 16 bases between them. Repertoires were generated with immunoSEQ multiplex PCR, while TCRdb's copy carries only in-frame clones and drops some. Found here are some 100,000 clones, under 90% of them singletons; the top ten hold approximately 6.4%. Time point reported: baseline pretreatment blood. The treatment here: 15 Gy SBRT to primary tumor, nephrectomy 4 weeks later. The tumor was a clear cell renal cell carcinoma. Findings and limits, study-wide: In blood, top tumor clones expanded by 2 weeks, shrinking by 4.

This clonotype originated in a man in his 60s with renal cell carcinoma. The chain combines TRBV6-5 with TRBJ1-2; a possible D gene is TRBD1 (6 bases). This specimen consisted of blood, obtained from a patient whose treatment included radiotherapy and nephrectomy. The CDR3 reads CASSYSRQVQAGYTF. The CDR3 region has the DNA TGTGCCAGCAGTTACTCTAGACAGGTTCAGGCCGGCTACACCTTC.